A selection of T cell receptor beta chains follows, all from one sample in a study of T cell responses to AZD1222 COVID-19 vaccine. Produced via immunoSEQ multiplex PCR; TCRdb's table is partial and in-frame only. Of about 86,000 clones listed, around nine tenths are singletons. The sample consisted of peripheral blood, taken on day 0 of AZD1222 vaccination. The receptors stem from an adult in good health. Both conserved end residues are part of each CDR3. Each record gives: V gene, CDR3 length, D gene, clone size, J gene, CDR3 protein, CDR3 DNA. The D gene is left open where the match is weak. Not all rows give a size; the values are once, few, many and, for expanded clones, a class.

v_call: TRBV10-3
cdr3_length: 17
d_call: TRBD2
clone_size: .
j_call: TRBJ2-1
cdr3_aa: CAISASTSGRSYNEQFF
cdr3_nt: TGTGCCATCAGTGCTTCGACTAGCGGGAGGTCCTACAATGAGCAGTTCTTC

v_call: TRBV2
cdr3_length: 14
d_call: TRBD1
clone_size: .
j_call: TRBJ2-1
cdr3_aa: CASRKGQNYNEQFF
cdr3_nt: TGTGCCAGCAGGAAGGGACAGAACTACAATGAGCAGTTCTTC

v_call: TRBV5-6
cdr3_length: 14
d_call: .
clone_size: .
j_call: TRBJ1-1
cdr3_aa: CASSLFLTNTEAFF
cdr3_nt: TGTGCCAGCAGCTTATTTCTGACTAACACTGAAGCTTTCTTT

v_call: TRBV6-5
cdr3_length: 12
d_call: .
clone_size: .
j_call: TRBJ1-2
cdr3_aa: CASSLQGRGYTF
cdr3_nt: TGTGCCAGCAGCCTTCAAGGTCGCGGCTACACCTTC

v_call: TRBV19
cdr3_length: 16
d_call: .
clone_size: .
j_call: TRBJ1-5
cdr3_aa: CASKGGLQGSNQPQHF
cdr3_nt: TGTGCCAGCAAAGGCGGTTTGCAGGGGAGCAATCAGCCCCAGCATTTT

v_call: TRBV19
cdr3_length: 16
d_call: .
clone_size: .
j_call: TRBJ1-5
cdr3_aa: CASSSLGEGGNQPQHF
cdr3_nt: TGTGCCAGTAGTTCCCTAGGGGAGGGTGGCAATCAGCCCCAGCATTTT

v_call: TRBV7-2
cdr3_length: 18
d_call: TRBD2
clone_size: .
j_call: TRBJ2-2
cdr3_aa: CASSSGYTSGGPRGELFF
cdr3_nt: TGTGCCAGCAGCTCCGGATATACTAGCGGGGGCCCTAGAGGGGAGCTGTTTTTT

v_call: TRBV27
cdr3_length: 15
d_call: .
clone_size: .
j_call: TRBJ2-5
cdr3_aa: CASSLNGIGGETQYF
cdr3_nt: TGTGCCAGCAGTTTAAACGGGATCGGGGGTGAGACCCAGTACTTC

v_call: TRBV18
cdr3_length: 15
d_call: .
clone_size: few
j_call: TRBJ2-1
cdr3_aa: CASSPLWDNYNEQFF
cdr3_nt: TGTGCCAGCTCACCACTCTGGGACAACTACAATGAGCAGTTCTTC

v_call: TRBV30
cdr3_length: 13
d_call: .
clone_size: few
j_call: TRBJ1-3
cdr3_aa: CASSAGPGNTIYF
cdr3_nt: TGTGCCTCTTCTGCGGGGCCTGGAAACACCATATATTTT

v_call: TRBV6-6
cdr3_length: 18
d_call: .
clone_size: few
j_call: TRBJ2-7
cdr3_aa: CASSPARLLRAGVTEQYF
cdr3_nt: TGTGCCAGCAGTCCGGCTCGGCTACTAAGAGCGGGTGTGACCGAGCAGTACTTC

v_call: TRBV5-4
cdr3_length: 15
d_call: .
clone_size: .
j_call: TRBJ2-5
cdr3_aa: CASSLNDLDQETQYF
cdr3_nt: TGTGCCAGCAGCTTGAACGATCTGGACCAAGAGACCCAGTACTTC

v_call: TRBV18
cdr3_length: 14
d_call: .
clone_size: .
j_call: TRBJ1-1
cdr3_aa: CASSQTGGNTEAFF
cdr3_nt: TGTGCCAGCTCACAGACGGGGGGGAACACTGAAGCTTTCTTT

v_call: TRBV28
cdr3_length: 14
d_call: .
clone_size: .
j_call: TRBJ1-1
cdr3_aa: CASIRSGGNTEAFF
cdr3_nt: TGTGCCAGCATTCGGTCCGGGGGGAACACTGAAGCTTTCTTT

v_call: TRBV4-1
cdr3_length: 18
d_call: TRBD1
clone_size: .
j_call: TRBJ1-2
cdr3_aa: CASSQGTWTTGGVYGYTF
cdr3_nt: TGCGCCAGCAGCCAAGGCACGTGGACGACAGGGGGAGTCTATGGCTACACCTTC

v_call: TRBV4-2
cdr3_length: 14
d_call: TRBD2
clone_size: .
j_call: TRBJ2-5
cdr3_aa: CASSPQGLEETQYF
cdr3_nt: TGTGCCAGCAGCCCACAGGGACTAGAGGAGACCCAGTACTTC

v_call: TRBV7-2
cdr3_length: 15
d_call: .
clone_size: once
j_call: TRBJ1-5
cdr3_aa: CASSLGQLASQPQHF
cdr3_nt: TGTGCCAGCAGCTTAGGGCAGTTGGCGTCTCAGCCCCAGCATTTT

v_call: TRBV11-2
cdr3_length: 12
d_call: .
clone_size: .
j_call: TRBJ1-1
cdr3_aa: CASSTRNTEAFF
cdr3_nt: TGTGCCAGCAGCACCAGGAACACTGAAGCTTTCTTT

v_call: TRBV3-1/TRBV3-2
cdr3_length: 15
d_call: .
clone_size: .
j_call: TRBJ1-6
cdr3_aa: CASSQDWASNSPLHF
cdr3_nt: TGTGCCAGCAGCCAAGATTGGGCCTCGAATTCACCCCTCCACTTT

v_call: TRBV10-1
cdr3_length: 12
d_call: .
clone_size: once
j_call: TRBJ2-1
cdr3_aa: CASSVKSNEQFF
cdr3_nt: TGCGCCAGCAGTGTCAAATCCAATGAGCAGTTCTTC

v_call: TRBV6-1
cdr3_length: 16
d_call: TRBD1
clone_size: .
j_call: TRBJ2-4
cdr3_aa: CASSESLGQGKSIQYF
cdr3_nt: TGTGCCAGCAGTGAAAGCTTGGGACAGGGAAAAAGCATTCAGTACTTC

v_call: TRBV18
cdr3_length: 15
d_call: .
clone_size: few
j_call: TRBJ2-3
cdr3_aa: CASSPPSRRLDTQYF
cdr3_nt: TGTGCCAGCTCACCACCCTCTAGACGTTTGGATACGCAGTATTTT

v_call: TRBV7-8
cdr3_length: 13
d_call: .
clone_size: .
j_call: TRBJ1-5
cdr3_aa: CASSLVSNQPQHF
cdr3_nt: TGTGCCAGCAGCTTAGTTAGCAATCAGCCCCAGCATTTT

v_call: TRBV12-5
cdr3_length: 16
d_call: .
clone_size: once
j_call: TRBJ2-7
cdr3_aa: CASGLVLAGPTYEQYF
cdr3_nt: TGTGCTAGTGGTTTGGTATTGGCAGGCCCTACCTACGAGCAGTACTTC

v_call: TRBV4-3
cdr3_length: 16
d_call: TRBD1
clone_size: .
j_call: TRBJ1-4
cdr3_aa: CASSQEGQGAYEKLFF
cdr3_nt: TGCGCCAGCAGCCAGGAAGGACAGGGGGCATATGAAAAACTGTTTTTT

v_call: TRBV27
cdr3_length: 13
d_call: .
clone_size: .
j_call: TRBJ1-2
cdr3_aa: CASSFEGNYGYTF
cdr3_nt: TGTGCCAGCAGTTTTGAGGGGAACTATGGCTACACCTTC

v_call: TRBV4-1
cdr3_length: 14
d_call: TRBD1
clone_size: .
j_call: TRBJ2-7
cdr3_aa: CASSQPRGLGEQYF
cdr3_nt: TGCGCCAGCAGCCAACCCAGGGGGCTAGGAGAGCAGTACTTC

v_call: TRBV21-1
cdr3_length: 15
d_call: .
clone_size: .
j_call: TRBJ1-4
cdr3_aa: CASSKVLGVREKLFF
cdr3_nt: TGTGCCAGCAGCAAAGTACTGGGGGTAAGGGAAAAACTGTTTTTT

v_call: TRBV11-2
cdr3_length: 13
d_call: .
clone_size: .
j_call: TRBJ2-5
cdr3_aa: CASSFQGGETQYF
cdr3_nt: TGTGCCAGCAGCTTTCAAGGGGGAGAGACCCAGTACTTC

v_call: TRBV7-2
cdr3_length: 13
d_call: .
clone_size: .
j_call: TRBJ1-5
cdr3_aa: CASSFGENQPQHF
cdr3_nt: TGTGCCAGCAGCTTCGGCGAAAATCAGCCCCAGCATTTT

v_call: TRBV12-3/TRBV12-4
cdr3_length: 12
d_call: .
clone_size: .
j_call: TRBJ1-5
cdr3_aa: CASSLASQPQHF
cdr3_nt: TGTGCCAGCAGTTTAGCGTCCCAGCCCCAGCATTTT

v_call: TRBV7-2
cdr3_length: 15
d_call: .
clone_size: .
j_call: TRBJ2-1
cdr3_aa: CASSLSSGAGYEQFF
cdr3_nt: TGTGCCAGCAGCCTCAGTTCGGGGGCCGGCTATGAGCAGTTCTTC

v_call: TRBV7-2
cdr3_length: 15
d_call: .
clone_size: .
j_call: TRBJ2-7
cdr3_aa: CASSFYPDAAYEQYF
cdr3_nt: TGTGCCAGCAGCTTTTACCCGGACGCCGCCTACGAGCAGTACTTC

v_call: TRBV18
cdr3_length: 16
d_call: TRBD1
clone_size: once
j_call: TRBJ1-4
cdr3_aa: CASSSRTGGEGEKLFF
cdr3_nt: TGTGCCAGCTCATCAAGAACAGGGGGCGAAGGCGAAAAACTGTTTTTT